This is a list of T cell receptor beta chains from one sample in a study of blood T cell repertoires in COVID-19. Only in-frame clones appear in the TCRdb table, and some are missing; sequencing was by immunoSEQ multiplex PCR. The sample shows 170,000 or so clones, approximately 80% of them seen only once. Material: peripheral blood. The receptors come from a woman aged 55-70 years with acute or convalescent COVID-19. The CDR3 runs from the conserved cysteine through the conserved F or W. A D gene is named only where the DNA matches it firmly. For some rows the clone size is stated as once, few or many, or as a class when expanded; others skip it.

>NA|TRBJ1-2|TRBV6-6|NA
TGTGCCAGCAGTTACTCGGCGGGCGGGTACACCTTC
CASSYSAGGYTF
>NA|TRBJ1-4|TRBV5-8|NA
TGTGCCAGCAGCTTGTATGCAGGAACTAATGAAAAACTGTTTTTT
CASSLYAGTNEKLFF
>TRBD2|TRBJ2-7|TRBV7-2|few
TGTGCCAGCAGCCTTGGACTAGCGGGGGGATTATACGAGCAGTACTTC
CASSLGLAGGLYEQYF
>NA|TRBJ2-3|TRBV5-6|NA
TGTGCCAGCAGCTTGGAGCACAGCCGCGGCACAGATACGCAGTATTTT
CASSLEHSRGTDTQYF
>NA|TRBJ2-2|TRBV2|NA
TGTGCCAGCAGTGGCAGGGGCCGGAACACCGGGGAGCTGTTTTTT
CASSGRGRNTGELFF
>NA|TRBJ1-1|TRBV19|NA
TGTGCCACCTGGGGAGACACTGAAGCTTTCTTT
CATWGDTEAFF
>TRBD1|TRBJ1-4|TRBV28|NA
TGTGCCAGCAGTTCAACCCCACCCGGACAGGGACGGTTC
CASSSTPPGQGRF
>TRBD1|TRBJ1-4|TRBV15|NA
TGTGCCACCAGCAGAGCAGGGGGAGAAAAACTGTTTTTT
CATSRAGGEKLFF
>NA|TRBJ1-5|TRBV29-1|NA
TGCAGCGTTTCTGACAGTCTCAATCAGCCCCAGCATTTT
CSVSDSLNQPQHF
>TRBD1|TRBJ2-1|TRBV19|NA
TGTGCCAGTAGTACCCTGGGGACAGGGGGTTACAATGAGCAGTTCTTC
CASSTLGTGGYNEQFF
>NA|TRBJ1-1|TRBV19|NA
TGTGCCAGTAGTATTGGGCAGGGGCGATCGAACACTGAAGCTTTCTTT
CASSIGQGRSNTEAFF
>NA|TRBJ1-6|TRBV9|once
TGTGCCAGCAGCGTAGGGTTACAGGGAGATAATTCACCCCTCCACTTT
CASSVGLQGDNSPLHF
>TRBD1|TRBJ2-7|TRBV5-6|few
TGTGCCAGCAGCTCCGGGACAGGGGCCTACGAGCAGTACTTC
CASSSGTGAYEQYF
>TRBD1|TRBJ2-1|TRBV29-1|NA
TGCAGCGTTGAAGGGGGACAGGGGTCCTACAATGAGCAGTTCTTC
CSVEGGQGSYNEQFF
>TRBD2|TRBJ2-7|TRBV5-4|NA
TGTGCCAGCAGCCAGCCGGGACTAGCTCCCCACGAGCAGTACTTC
CASSQPGLAPHEQYF
>TRBD1|TRBJ2-2|TRBV7-9|NA
TGTGCCAGCAGCCTAGCGACAGGGGGCCGGGCCGGGGAGCTGTTTTTT
CASSLATGGRAGELFF
>NA|TRBJ2-7|TRBV7-9|NA
TGTGCCAGCAGCCTACGGGACAGCCTCCAGGGGAGGTTGTCCTACGAGCAGTACTTC
CASSLRDSLQGRLSYEQYF
>NA|TRBJ2-7|TRBV10-3|NA
TGTGCCAGTTCAGGGGGGCCCTACGAGCAGTACTTC
CASSGGPYEQYF
>TRBD1|TRBJ1-1|TRBV5-1|NA
TGCGCCAGCAGCTTCACAGGGGCGAACACTGAAGCTTTCTTT
CASSFTGANTEAFF
>NA|TRBJ2-7|TRBV6-5|NA
TGTGCCAGCAGTTACGGGGGGATAGACTACGAGCAGTACTTC
CASSYGGIDYEQYF
>NA|TRBJ2-7|TRBV6-2/TRBV6-3|NA
TGTGCCAGCAGTTCGCAGTCCTACGAGCAGTACTTC
CASSSQSYEQYF
>NA|TRBJ1-4|TRBV5-1|NA
TGCGCCAGCAGACAGGGTTCAACTAATGAAAAACTGTTTTTT
CASRQGSTNEKLFF
>TRBD1|TRBJ1-4|TRBV5-4|NA
TGTGCCAGCAGCTTAGGACAGGGTCGGGCAAGTGAAAAACTGTTTTTT
CASSLGQGRASEKLFF
>NA|TRBJ2-3|TRBV9|NA
TGTGCCAGCAGCGTACTAGCAGGCACAGATACGCAGTATTTT
CASSVLAGTDTQYF
>NA|TRBJ2-1|TRBV28|NA
TGTGCCAGCAGCCGACAGGGAAAAGGGGGGTACAATGAGCAGTTCTTC
CASSRQGKGGYNEQFF
>TRBD2|TRBJ2-5|TRBV6-1|NA
TGTGCCAGCAGTGAGGGTCTAGCGGGTGTGACCCAGTACTTC
CASSEGLAGVTQYF
>NA|TRBJ2-7|TRBV10-3|NA
TGTGCCATCAGTGGAGGGACTGCTTCCTACGAGCAGTACTTC
CAISGGTASYEQYF
>TRBD1|TRBJ1-4|TRBV7-2|NA
TGTGCCAGCAGCCGGGGGACAGCTATTGAAAAACTGTTTTTT
CASSRGTAIEKLFF
>NA|TRBJ1-1|TRBV19|NA
TGTGCCAGTAGTATGGGAACAGGGATAACTGAAGCTTTCTTT
CASSMGTGITEAFF
>NA|TRBJ2-5|TRBV7-3|NA
TGTGCCAGCAGCTTCGGGACATCACAAGAGACCCAGTACTTC
CASSFGTSQETQYF
>NA|TRBJ1-1|TRBV25-1|NA
TGTGCCAGCAGTGAATATATGATTGCGGACAGCTCTACTGAAGCTTTCTTT
CASSEYMIADSSTEAFF
>NA|TRBJ2-3|TRBV7-2|NA
TGTGCCAGCAGCTTTAGGGGAAGCGGCACAGATACGCAGTATTTT
CASSFRGSGTDTQYF
>TRBD2|TRBJ2-1|TRBV5-1|NA
TGCGCCAGCAGCTTTGCTAGCGGGGGCCCCAATGAGCAGTTCTTC
CASSFASGGPNEQFF
>TRBD1|TRBJ1-2|TRBV30|NA
TGTGCCTGGAGTGTAGGACAGGGGTATAACTATGGCTACACCTTC
CAWSVGQGYNYGYTF
>TRBD1|TRBJ1-6|TRBV18|NA
TGTGCCAGCTCACCCGGACAGGGAATGAATTCACCCCTCCACTTT
CASSPGQGMNSPLHF
>NA|TRBJ1-6|TRBV2|NA
TGTGCCAGCAGTTGGACACCCAGGAATAATTCACCCCTCCACTTT
CASSWTPRNNSPLHF
>NA|TRBJ2-2|TRBV6-5|NA
TGTGCCAGCAGTAGGACAGCCCGTACCGGGGAGCTGTTTTTT
CASSRTARTGELFF
>TRBD2|TRBJ2-3|TRBV4-3|NA
TGCGCCAGCAGCCCGAGGATGGCGGGGGGGCCTGGTGGCGCAGATACGCAGTATTTT
CASSPRMAGGPGGADTQYF
>TRBD2|TRBJ2-5|TRBV3-1/TRBV3-2|NA
TGTGCCAGCAGCCAGGCTAGCGGACCTCAAGAGACCCAGTACTTC
CASSQASGPQETQYF
>TRBD2|TRBJ2-5|TRBV7-6|NA
TGTGCCAGCAGCTTATCAGCGGGGGAAGAGACCCAGTACTTC
CASSLSAGEETQYF
>TRBD1|TRBJ1-5|TRBV19|NA
TGTGCCAGTAGTATAACAGGGGGCCGTCAGCCCCAGCATTTT
CASSITGGRQPQHF
>NA|TRBJ1-1|TRBV20-1|NA
TGCAGTGTCAGACGGGGAACTGAAGCTTTCTTT
CSVRRGTEAFF
>NA|TRBJ1-2|TRBV27|NA
TGTGCCAGCAGTTCCCTAGGGGCGGGATTCAACTATGGCTACACCTTC
CASSSLGAGFNYGYTF
>TRBD2|TRBJ2-7|TRBV5-6|NA
TGTGCCAGCAGCAGAGCGGGGGGCCCTACCTACGAGCAGTACTTC
CASSRAGGPTYEQYF
>NA|TRBJ1-1|TRBV2|NA
TGTGCCAGCAGGCGGGGACGGACGAACACTGAAGCTTTCTTT
CASRRGRTNTEAFF
>TRBD2|TRBJ2-2|TRBV11-2|few
TGTGCCAGCAGCACCGGGACTAGGACCGGGGAGCTGTTTTTT
CASSTGTRTGELFF
>TRBD1|TRBJ1-6|TRBV5-1|NA
TGCGCCAGCAGTCTAGCGACAGGGGGTTATTCACCCCTCCACTTT
CASSLATGGYSPLHF